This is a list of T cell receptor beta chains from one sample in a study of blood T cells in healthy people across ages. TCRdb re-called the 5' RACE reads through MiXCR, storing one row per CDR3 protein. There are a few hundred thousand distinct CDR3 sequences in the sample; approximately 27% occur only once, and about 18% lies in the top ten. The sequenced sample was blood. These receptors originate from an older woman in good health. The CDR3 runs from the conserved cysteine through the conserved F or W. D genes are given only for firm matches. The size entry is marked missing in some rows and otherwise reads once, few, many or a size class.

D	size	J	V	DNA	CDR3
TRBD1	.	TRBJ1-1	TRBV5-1	TGCGCCAGCACCAAGGGGGGGGACAGACTAACTGAAGCTTTCTTT	CASTKGGDRLTEAFF
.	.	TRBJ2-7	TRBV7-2	TGTGCCAGCAGCCTCTCACACAGGCAGTACTTC	CASSLSHRQYF
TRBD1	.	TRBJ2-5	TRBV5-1	TGCGCCAGCAGCTTGGCCCCCACGACAGGGGGCGCCCAGACCCAGTACTTC	CASSLAPTTGGAQTQYF
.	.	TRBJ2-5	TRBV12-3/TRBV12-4	TGTGCCAGCAGCCGAGAGGCAGGCCAGTACTTC	CASSREAGQYF
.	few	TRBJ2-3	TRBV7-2	TGTGCCAGCAGCTTAGTGGGTGGGGGGGCCAAGACAGATACGCAGTATTTT	CASSLVGGGAKTDTQYF
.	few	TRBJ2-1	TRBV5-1	TGCGCCAGCAGCTTCGGGGGCGTCTCCTACAATGAGCAGTTCTTC	CASSFGGVSYNEQFF
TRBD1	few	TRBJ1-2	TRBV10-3	TGTGCCATCAGTGTGGACAGGAACTATGGCTACACCTTC	CAISVDRNYGYTF
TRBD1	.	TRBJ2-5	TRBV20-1	TGCAGTGCTAGCGGGACAGGAGACGCTCTGGATGCCCAGTACTTC	CSASGTGDALDAQYF
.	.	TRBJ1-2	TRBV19	TGTGCCAGTAGTGGTGTGAATCTCTACGGCTACACCTTC	CASSGVNLYGYTF
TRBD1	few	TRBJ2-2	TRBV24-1	TGTGCCACCAGTGATTTGGGCCCAGGGGGCGCGTCCGGGGAGCTGTTTTTT	CATSDLGPGGASGELFF
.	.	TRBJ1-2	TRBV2	TGTGCCAGCAGGCCGACAGACCACTATGGCTACACCTTC	CASRPTDHYGYTF
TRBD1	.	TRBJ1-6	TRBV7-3	TGTGCCAGCAGCTCCAGGGGGATGGGGTCACCCCTCCACTTT	CASSSRGMGSPLHF
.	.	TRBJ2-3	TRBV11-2	TGTGCCAGCAGCTTAGGACCAGAAACAGATACGCAGTATTTT	CASSLGPETDTQYF
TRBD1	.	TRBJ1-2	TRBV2	TGTGCCAGCAGTGAATTTCAGGGGGCTGATAGCTATGGCTACACCTTC	CASSEFQGADSYGYTF
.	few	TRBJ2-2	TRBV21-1	TGTGCCAGCAGGCGAATCCGGGACGGAGACACCGGGGAGCTGTTTTTT	CASRRIRDGDTGELFF
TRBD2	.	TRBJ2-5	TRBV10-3	TGTGCCATCAGCGGGACTAGCGGGGGGGCCAGAGAGACCCAGTACTTC	CAISGTSGGARETQYF
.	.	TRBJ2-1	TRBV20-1	TGCAGTGCTAGAGAGGCAGATTACAATGAGCAGTTCTTC	CSAREADYNEQFF
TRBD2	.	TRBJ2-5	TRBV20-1	TGCAGTGCTAGTGCGGGGGTTCTCGTAGAGACCCAGTACTTC	CSASAGVLVETQYF
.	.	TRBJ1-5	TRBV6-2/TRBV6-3	TGTGCCAGCAATTCGGACACCTTCCAGCCCCAGCATTTT	CASNSDTFQPQHF
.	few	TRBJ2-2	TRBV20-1	TGCAGTGCTAGACGTGGAGGGGGGAGGACCGGGGAGCTGTTTTTT	CSARRGGGRTGELFF
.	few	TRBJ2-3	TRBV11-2	TGTGCCAGCAGCCCTGGTTGGAGCTTCGCAGATACGCAGTATTTT	CASSPGWSFADTQYF
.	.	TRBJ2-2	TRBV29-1	TGCAGCGTTGAAGATCCCGTCCAGGCCCTAACCGGGGAGCTGTTTTTT	CSVEDPVQALTGELFF
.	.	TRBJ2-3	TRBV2	TGTGCCAGCCGGTCGTGGGGAATCGGCACAGATACGCAGTATTTT	CASRSWGIGTDTQYF
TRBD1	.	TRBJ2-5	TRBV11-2	TGTGCCAGCAGCTTCAGGGGGCGCGCAGAGACCCAGTACTTC	CASSFRGRAETQYF
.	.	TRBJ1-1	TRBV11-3	TGTGCCAGCAGAGAGGCCTTGATGAACACTGAAGCTTTCTTT	CASREALMNTEAFF
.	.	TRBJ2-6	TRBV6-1	TGTGCCAGCAGCAGGATTACAGGGCCCCAAGGAGGCTCTGGGGCCAACGTCCTGACTTTC	CASSRITGPQGGSGANVLTF
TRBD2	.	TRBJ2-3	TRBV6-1	TGTGCCAGCAGTCAAAATCGAGGACTAGCGGGGGCCCCAAATACGCAGTATTTT	CASSQNRGLAGAPNTQYF
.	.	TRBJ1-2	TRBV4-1	TGCGCCAGCAGCCAAGAAGAGCAGGGCTATATGAGGGGTGGCTACACCTTC	CASSQEEQGYMRGGYTF
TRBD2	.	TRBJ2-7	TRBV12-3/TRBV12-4	TGTGCCAGCAGTTTACAGCGGGGGCCTTACGAGCAGTACTTC	CASSLQRGPYEQYF
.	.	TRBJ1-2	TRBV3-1	TGTGCCAGCAGCCCTCAAACCCAAGCTAACTATGGCTACACCTTC	CASSPQTQANYGYTF
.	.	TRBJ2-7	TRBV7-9	TGTGCCAGCAGCTTAAATCCCTCAGGCGGTACCTACGAGCAGTACTTC	CASSLNPSGGTYEQYF
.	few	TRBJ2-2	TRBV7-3	TGTGCCAGCAGCTTAACCCATCCGGATACCGGGGAGCTGTTTTTT	CASSLTHPDTGELFF
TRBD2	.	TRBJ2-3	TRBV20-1	TGCAGTGCGAATCGGGGGGGGTACACAGATACGCAGTATTTT	CSANRGGYTDTQYF
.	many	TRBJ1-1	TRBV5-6	TGTGCCAGCAGCTTGGAATGGAACACTGAAGCTTTCTTT	CASSLEWNTEAFF
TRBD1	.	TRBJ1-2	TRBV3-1	TGTGCCAGCAGCCAACCAACGGGCAGGGGGCATTATGGCTACACCTTC	CASSQPTGRGHYGYTF
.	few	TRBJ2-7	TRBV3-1	TGTGCCAGCAGCCAAGATGGGGGAAACTACGAGCAGTACTTC	CASSQDGGNYEQYF
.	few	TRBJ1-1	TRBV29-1	TGCAGCGTTGAAGATCGGGGGCGGGGGCCTATCACTGAAGCTTTCTTT	CSVEDRGRGPITEAFF
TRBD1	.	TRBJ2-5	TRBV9	TGTGCCAGCAGCTTGACAGGGGTGGCAGAGACCCAGTACTTC	CASSLTGVAETQYF
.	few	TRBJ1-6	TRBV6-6	TGTGCCAGCAGTTATAATGTTCCCCTCCACTTT	CASSYNVPLHF
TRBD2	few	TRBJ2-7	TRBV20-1	TGCAGTGCTAGATCGCTGGGGACTAGGGGCGAGCAGTACTTC	CSARSLGTRGEQYF
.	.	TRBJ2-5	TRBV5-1	TGCGCCAGCAGTCGGGGGACGGAGACCCAGTACTTC	CASSRGTETQYF
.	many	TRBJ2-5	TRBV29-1	TGCAGCGTTGCTACGGGGACCCAGTACTTC	CSVATGTQYF
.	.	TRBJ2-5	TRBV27	TGTGCCAGCAGTTTGATGGCGGGGAGGTACCAAGAGACCCAGTACTTC	CASSLMAGRYQETQYF
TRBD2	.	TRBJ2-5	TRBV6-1	TGTGCCAGCAATCTAGCGGGGGCTGGTGAGACCCAGTACTTC	CASNLAGAGETQYF
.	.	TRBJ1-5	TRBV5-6	TGTGCCAGCAGCTTGGGTTCGACAGCGAATCAGCCCCAGCATTTT	CASSLGSTANQPQHF
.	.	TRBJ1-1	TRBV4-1	TGCGCCAGCAGCCAAAACATGAACACTGAAGCTTTCTTT	CASSQNMNTEAFF
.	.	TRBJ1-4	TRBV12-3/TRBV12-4	TGTGCCAGCAGTCTCTCCCGAGGGGGAGGCGAAAAACTGTTTTTT	CASSLSRGGGEKLFF
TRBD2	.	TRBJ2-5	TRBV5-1	TGCGCCAGCAGCTGGGGGACTAGCGGGGTATTGGAGACCCAGTACTTC	CASSWGTSGVLETQYF
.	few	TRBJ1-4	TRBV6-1	TGTGCCAGCAGTAGAGGAGGTGGGGATACTAATGAAAAACTGTTTTTT	CASSRGGGDTNEKLFF
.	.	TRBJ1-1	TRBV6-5	TGTGCCAGCAGTTACGCGCGGGACATGAGTAGGGCTTTCTTT	CASSYARDMSRAFF
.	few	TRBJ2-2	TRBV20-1	TGCAGTGCTAGATTCCAGGACACCGGGGAGCTGTTTTTT	CSARFQDTGELFF
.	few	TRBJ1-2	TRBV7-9	TGTGCCAGCAGCCTCCGACAGAGCTACACCTTC	CASSLRQSYTF
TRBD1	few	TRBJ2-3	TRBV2	TGTGCCAGCAGGGGACGGACAGGGGATGGAGATACGCAGTATTTT	CASRGRTGDGDTQYF
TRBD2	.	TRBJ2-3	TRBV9	TGTGCCAGCAGCGTAGACCTAGCGGGAGATACGCAGTATTTT	CASSVDLAGDTQYF
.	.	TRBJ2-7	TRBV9	TGTGCCAGCAGCGTAGTCCCCGGGTACGAGCAGTACTTC	CASSVVPGYEQYF
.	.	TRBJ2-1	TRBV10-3	TGTGCCATCAGTGTCGATGGCCCGGCTCCCTACAATGAGCAGTTCTTC	CAISVDGPAPYNEQFF
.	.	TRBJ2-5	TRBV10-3	TGTGCCATCAGTTTGACTAGTTCGGAGACCCAGTACTTC	CAISLTSSETQYF
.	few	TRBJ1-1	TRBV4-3	TGCGCCAGCAGCGATGAGATGGCAAACCCCGAAGCTTTCTTT	CASSDEMANPEAFF
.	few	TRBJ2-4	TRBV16	TGTGCCAGCAGCCAAGGGGGTGTCGCCAAAAACATTCAGTACTTC	CASSQGGVAKNIQYF
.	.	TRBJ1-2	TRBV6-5	TGTGCCAGCAGTTACTACGGGACATTAAACTATGGCTACACCTTC	CASSYYGTLNYGYTF